This TCR beta chain was observed in a study of molecular identifiers for immune sequencing clone quantification. This clonotype was detected many times. Its antigen remains unknown. With 1 base clipped from V and 2 bases from J, the junction kept 3 bases outside the gene matches. The CDR3 has 16 amino acids. CDR1 and CDR2 (germline): SGHTA, FQGNSA. Previously described methods and listed TCR primers were used for bulk TCR libraries. TCRdb reprocessed the PCR reads with MiXCR, giving one entry per CDR3 protein. The data show about 640,000 distinct CDR3 sequences, roughly 21% seen once. Regarding the study as a whole: Naive cells had under 1% of molecules in clones above 20 RNA copies, effectors over 97%.

The sequenced sample consisted of naive CD8+ T cells from blood, with Jurkat cell RNA spiked in. As for subset: FACS-sorted CD8+CD4-CCR7+CD45RA+ naive T cells. The chain has TRBV7-2 and TRBJ1-4; 8 nucleotides line up with TRBD1. This receptor was obtained from a human donor in good health. Some libraries in this study had Jurkat cell RNA spiked in. The CDR3 loop reads CASSLVRTGTNEKLFF. The DNA for the CDR3 is TGTGCCAGCAGCTTAGTGAGGACAGGGACTAATGAAAAACTGTTTTTT. The full variable domain, with the rest looked up from reference TRBV7-2 and TRBJ1-4, is GAGVSQSPSNKVTEKGKDVELRCDPISGHTALYWYRQSLGQGLEFLIYFQGNSAPDKSGLPSDRFSAERTGGSVSTLTIQRTQQEDSAVYLCASSLVRTGTNEKLFFGSGTQLSVL.